The rows below give T cell receptor beta chains drawn from one sample of a study of cytotoxic CD8 clonotypes in ibrutinib-treated CLL. Libraries were prepared by immunoSEQ multiplex PCR; TCRdb keeps only in-frame clonotypes and omits some of them. The sample yields some 20,000 clones, roughly 80% seen once. Sequenced here: PBMCs, sampled before ibrutinib treatment. These receptors all come from a human donor with chronic lymphocytic leukemia. The CDR3 runs from the conserved cysteine through the conserved F or W. Each record gives: V gene, clone size, D gene, J gene, CDR3 protein, CDR3 DNA. D genes are given only for firm matches. Clone size is given for some rows only: seen once, a few or many times, or a class if the clone is expanded.

V: TRBV28
size: .
D: .
J: TRBJ2-3
CDR3: CASSLDTQYF
DNA: TGTGCCAGCAGTTTAGATACGCAGTATTTT

V: TRBV12-5
size: .
D: TRBD1
J: TRBJ1-5
CDR3: CASAPQGGQPQHF
DNA: TGTGCTAGTGCCCCCCAGGGGGGTCAGCCCCAGCATTTT

V: TRBV5-8
size: .
D: TRBD1
J: TRBJ1-4
CDR3: CASSLFVRQGYLFF
DNA: TGTGCCAGCAGCTTATTCGTCCGACAGGGGTATCTGTTTTTT

V: TRBV11-2
size: .
D: .
J: TRBJ2-1
CDR3: CASSLGQRGEQFF
DNA: TGTGCCAGCAGCTTAGGTCAACGGGGTGAGCAGTTCTTC

V: TRBV5-1
size: .
D: .
J: TRBJ2-5
CDR3: CASSPAREQETQYF
DNA: TGCGCCAGCAGCCCTGCCAGGGAACAAGAGACCCAGTACTTC

V: TRBV4-2
size: .
D: .
J: TRBJ1-5
CDR3: CASSQGGQNSNQPQHF
DNA: TGTGCCAGCAGCCAAGGGGGCCAGAATAGCAATCAGCCCCAGCATTTT

V: TRBV7-2
size: .
D: TRBD2
J: TRBJ2-7
CDR3: CAVQRDSYEQYF
DNA: TGTGCCGTCCAGCGGGACTCCTACGAGCAGTACTTC

V: TRBV2
size: .
D: TRBD2
J: TRBJ2-7
CDR3: CASSGPGTSGGAGAYEQYF
DNA: TGTGCCAGCAGCGGACCCGGGACTAGCGGGGGGGCCGGTGCCTACGAGCAGTACTTC

V: TRBV7-8
size: .
D: .
J: TRBJ2-6
CDR3: CASSKFPPQSRANVLTF
DNA: TGTGCCAGCAGCAAATTCCCCCCACAAAGTCGGGCCAACGTCCTGACTTTC

V: TRBV19
size: .
D: .
J: TRBJ2-3
CDR3: CASLQLGGESDTQYF
DNA: TGTGCCAGTCTGCAGTTGGGGGGAGAATCAGATACGCAGTATTTT

V: TRBV4-2
size: few
D: TRBD1
J: TRBJ2-2
CDR3: CASSQDRTGANTGELFF
DNA: TGTGCCAGCAGCCAAGATCGGACAGGGGCGAACACCGGGGAGCTGTTTTTT

V: TRBV6-1
size: .
D: .
J: TRBJ1-5
CDR3: CASSEVVGRGFSNQPQHF
DNA: TGTGCCAGCAGTGAAGTCGTCGGCAGGGGTTTCAGCAATCAGCCCCAGCATTTT

V: TRBV4-2
size: .
D: TRBD2
J: TRBJ2-7
CDR3: CASSRLGGVEQYF
DNA: TGTGCCAGCAGCCGCCTGGGGGGGGTGGAGCAGTACTTC

V: TRBV2
size: once
D: .
J: TRBJ1-5
CDR3: CASSETGRSNQPQHF
DNA: TGTGCCAGCAGTGAAACAGGGCGAAGCAATCAGCCCCAGCATTTT

V: TRBV5-1
size: .
D: TRBD2
J: TRBJ2-7
CDR3: CASSWEREGSGYEQYF
DNA: TGCGCCAGCAGCTGGGAGCGGGAGGGCTCAGGGTACGAGCAGTACTTC

V: TRBV5-6
size: few
D: .
J: TRBJ2-1
CDR3: CASSFGWGLQFF
DNA: TGTGCCAGCAGCTTCGGATGGGGACTGCAGTTCTTC

V: TRBV7-3
size: .
D: .
J: TRBJ2-2
CDR3: CASSPQGGVNTGELFF
DNA: TGTGCCAGCAGCCCCCAGGGGGGCGTTAACACCGGGGAGCTGTTTTTT

V: TRBV29-1
size: .
D: .
J: TRBJ1-1
CDR3: CSVDAGIVFTEAFF
DNA: TGCAGCGTTGATGCAGGGATTGTTTTCACTGAAGCTTTCTTT

V: TRBV19
size: .
D: .
J: TRBJ1-5
CDR3: CASSIDLGPQPQHF
DNA: TGTGCCAGTAGTATAGATTTAGGGCCTCAGCCCCAGCATTTT

V: TRBV5-5
size: once
D: TRBD1
J: TRBJ1-3
CDR3: CASSLLATGRGNTIYF
DNA: TGTGCCAGCAGCCTACTCGCGACAGGGAGAGGAAACACCATATATTTT

V: TRBV4-1
size: .
D: TRBD1
J: TRBJ2-5
CDR3: CASSQEGTARQETQYF
DNA: TGCGCCAGCAGCCAAGAGGGGACAGCTAGGCAAGAGACCCAGTACTTC

V: TRBV2
size: medium-sized
D: TRBD1
J: TRBJ1-2
CDR3: CASSPVGTEINYGYTF
DNA: TGTGCCAGCAGTCCAGTAGGGACAGAAATTAACTATGGCTACACCTTC

V: TRBV9
size: .
D: .
J: TRBJ1-5
CDR3: CASSGRYSNQPQHF
DNA: TGTGCCAGCAGCGGGAGATATAGCAATCAGCCCCAGCATTTT

V: TRBV7-7
size: .
D: .
J: TRBJ1-4
CDR3: CASSLGSGRNEKLFF
DNA: TGTGCTAGCAGCTTAGGGTCGGGACGTAATGAAAAACTGTTTTTT

V: TRBV28
size: .
D: TRBD2
J: TRBJ2-6
CDR3: CASSYAGGSGANVLTF
DNA: TGTGCCAGCAGTTACGCGGGGGGCAGTGGGGCCAACGTCCTGACTTTC

V: TRBV2
size: .
D: TRBD1
J: TRBJ1-1
CDR3: CARRLTGATEAFF
DNA: TGTGCCAGGAGATTAACAGGGGCCACTGAAGCTTTCTTT

V: TRBV28
size: once
D: .
J: TRBJ2-1
CDR3: CASSPRHPTSRQFF
DNA: TGTGCCAGCAGTCCACGACACCCTACCTCTAGGCAGTTCTTC

V: TRBV5-6
size: .
D: .
J: TRBJ2-4
CDR3: CASGTGTFNIQYF
DNA: TGTGCCAGCGGAACCGGGACATTTAACATTCAGTACTTC

V: TRBV5-1
size: .
D: .
J: TRBJ2-5
CDR3: CASSLKDAQETQYF
DNA: TGCGCCAGCAGCTTGAAGGACGCTCAAGAGACCCAGTACTTC

V: TRBV6-5
size: .
D: TRBD1
J: TRBJ1-1
CDR3: CASSYGGQGAQTEAFF
DNA: TGTGCCAGCAGTTACGGGGGACAGGGGGCGCAAACTGAAGCTTTCTTT

V: TRBV28
size: .
D: .
J: TRBJ2-7
CDR3: CASSPRLESYEQYF
DNA: TGTGCCAGCAGTCCACGACTAGAAAGCTACGAGCAGTACTTC